These 27 T cell receptor beta chains were all obtained from the same sample, sequenced in a study of blood T cell repertoires in COVID-19. Data came from immunoSEQ multiplex PCR; TCRdb stores just in-frame clones and leaves some out. The sample consists of 93,000 or so clones, nearly 85% of them appearing once. The sample taken for sequencing was peripheral blood. These receptors all stem from a human donor in a cohort sampled during active or convalescent COVID-19.

V gene TRBV4-2 combines with J gene TRBJ1-2; D is unresolved. The V and J ends lost 0 bases and 5 bases respectively, with 16 bases between them. Germline values: CDR1 LGHNA, CDR2 YNFKEQ. CDR3 length: 16 residues. The CDR3 region has the DNA TGTGCCAGCAGCCAAGATCTAACGTTCGGGGTTTATGGCTACACCTTC. This translates into CASSQDLTFGVYGYTF.

J is TRBJ2-7 and V is TRBV18; TRBD1 agrees at 8 bases. The V gene's germline CDR1 is KGHSH and CDR2 LQKENI. Trimming cost V 3 bases and J 3 bases; bases outside gene matches: 7. The CDR3 loop spans 15 amino acids. CDR3 in amino acids: CASSPGQTGGYEQYF. As DNA, the CDR3 is TGTGCCAGCTCACCCGGCCAAACAGGGGGCTACGAGCAGTACTTC.

The chain has TRBV3-1 (or the pseudogene TRBV3-2) and TRBJ1-3; 8 nucleotides agree with TRBD1. With 10 bases clipped from V and 0 bases from J, the junction kept 5 bases outside the gene matches. CDR1 and CDR2 from the germline V gene are LGHDT and YNNKEL (reference sequence). The CDR3 runs to 14 residues. Here the CDR3 DNA reads TGTGCCACTAGGGACAGGTTCTCTGGAAACACCATATATTTT. This codes for CATRDRFSGNTIYF.

The rearrangement uses TRBV15 and TRBJ2-7; 8 bases agree with TRBD2. There are 16 residues in the CDR3. In germline, CDR1 is LNHNV, CDR2 YYDKDF (reference sequence). V lost 0 bases, J lost 2 bases, and 6 bases stayed unmatched. CDR3 residues: CATSRDLGGGTYEQYF. The CDR3 DNA sequence: TGTGCCACCAGCAGAGATTTGGGCGGGGGGACCTACGAGCAGTACTTC.

The chain recombines TRBV6-5 with TRBJ2-5; perhaps TRBD2 as D (5 bases). The CDR3 covers 11 residues. V was cut by 5 bases and J by 4 bases, with 5 bases left in between. The V gene's germline CDR1 is MNHEY and CDR2 SVGAGI. As DNA, the CDR3 is TGTGCCAGCAGTCGGGGAGAGACCCAGTACTTC. This encodes CASSRGETQYF.

The rearrangement uses TRBV10-3 and TRBJ1-1, with D perhaps matching TRBD1 (5 bases). This CDR3 spans 13 amino acids. CDR1 and CDR2 (germline): ENHRY, SYGVKD. V lost 3 bases and J 1 base, leaving 6 bases between the germline ends. CDR3 sequence: CAISDGGNTEAFF. The CDR3 DNA is TGTGCCATCAGTGACGGGGGGAACACTGAAGCTTTCTTT.

This chain links TRBV19 with TRBJ2-7, with a weak D call TRBD1 (6 bases). Germline V gene sequence: CDR1 LNHDA, CDR2 SQIVND (reference sequence). The V and J ends lost 5 bases and 2 bases respectively, with 13 bases between them. This CDR3 has 14 amino acids. CDR3: CASSVPGTTYEQYF. CDR3 bases: TGTGCCAGTAGTGTCCCCGGGACAACCTACGAGCAGTACTTC.

V gene TRBV3-1 (or the pseudogene TRBV3-2) combines with J gene TRBJ1-5; D is unclear. The germline CDR1 and CDR2 sequences are LGHDT and YNNKEL (reference sequence). Trimming removed 4 bases from V and 4 bases from J, with 11 bases in between. The CDR3 totals 14 residues. The DNA for the CDR3 is TGTGCCAGCAGCCCCAACTACGTTAATCAGCCCCAGCATTTT. It translates to CASSPNYVNQPQHF.

The CDR3 DNA follows: TGTGCCAGCAGCTTTGGGGACAGGCGCCACGAGCAGTACTTC. The encoded protein is CASSFGDRRHEQYF. This rearrangement joins TRBV11-2 to TRBJ2-7; 8 positions agree with TRBD1. The CDR3 is 14 amino acids. CDR1 and CDR2 from the germline V gene are SGHAT and FQNNGV. The junction had 6 bases not matched to a gene; V was cut back by 3 bases and J by 5 bases.

CDR3: CATSGRTGGNQPQHF. CDR3 bases: TGTGCCACCAGTGGACGGACAGGGGGCAATCAGCCCCAGCATTTT. V is TRBV24-1 and J is TRBJ1-5; 9 bases are a match to TRBD1. This CDR3 has 15 residues. J gave up 2 bases and V 5 bases, and 3 bases lay outside the gene matches. Germline values: CDR1 KGHDR, CDR2 SFDVKD.

This chain uses TRBV5-4 with TRBJ2-3; 7 bases are shared with TRBD2. Germline lookup yields CDR1 SGHNT and CDR2 YYREEE (reference sequence). This CDR3 has 16 residues. The junction had 5 bases not matched to a gene; V was cut back by 0 bases and J by 1 base. CDR3: CASSLEGREGTDTQYF. The CDR3 DNA reads as TGTGCCAGCAGCTTGGAGGGTCGGGAGGGCACAGATACGCAGTATTTT.

This clone has a single count. The chain joins TRBV11-3 to TRBJ2-1, with 7 bases lining up with TRBD2. This CDR3 spans 15 amino acids. The ends lost 1 base at V and 8 bases at J; junction bases unmatched: 8. Germline V gene data show CDR1 as SGHNT and CDR2 as YENEEA. This chain's CDR3 is CASSLGTSMRDEQFF. DNA for the CDR3: TGTGCCAGCAGCTTAGGGACTAGTATGCGTGATGAGCAGTTCTTC.

This sequence joins TRBV5-1 and TRBJ1-6; 9 bases are a match to TRBD1. The CDR3 contains 15 residues. Germline values: CDR1 SGHRS, CDR2 YFSETQ. The ends lost 4 bases at V and 8 bases at J; junction bases unmatched: 7. CDR3: CASSPGQGNYSPLHF. In DNA, the CDR3 is TGCGCCAGCAGCCCGGGACAGGGAAATTATTCACCCCTCCACTTT.

This chain uses TRBV5-6 with TRBJ1-2; D call uncertain. Trimming removed 5 bases from V and 0 bases from J, with 8 bases in between. The CDR3 sequence is 13 residues long. Germline CDR1 reads SGHDT; CDR2 reads YYEEEE. The CDR3 region is CASRIESNYGYTF. The CDR3 bases are TGTGCCAGCAGAATAGAATCTAACTATGGCTACACCTTC.

The gene calls are TRBV28 and TRBJ1-6; a possible D gene is TRBD1 (6 bases). V gave up 7 bases and J gave up 2 bases, with 12 bases separating them. The V gene's germline CDR1 is MDHEN and CDR2 SYDVKM. The CDR3 has 15 amino acids. Here the CDR3 DNA reads TGTGCCAGCAATGGAGGACAGACCTATAATTCACCCCTCCACTTT. This sequence encodes CASNGGQTYNSPLHF.

J is TRBJ1-1 and V is TRBV4-1, with D uncertain. From germline, CDR1 is MGHRA and CDR2 YSYEKL. CDR3 length: 15 amino acids. Trimming removed 4 bases from V and 2 bases from J, with 14 bases in between. The CDR3 loop is CASSLPRRVNTEAFF. CDR3 in DNA: TGCGCCAGCAGCCTTCCTAGGCGTGTTAACACTGAAGCTTTCTTT.

J is TRBJ1-2 and V is TRBV27; 7 nucleotides match TRBD1. Germline values: CDR1 MNHEY, CDR2 SMNVEV (reference sequence). The CDR3 is made up of 17 amino acids. Trimming at V came to 1 base and at J to 3 bases, leaving 11 bases not matched to a gene. The CDR3 region is CASSLLFPPGGYYGYTF. The CDR3, as DNA: TGTGCCAGCAGTTTATTATTCCCCCCAGGGGGGTACTATGGCTACACCTTC.

The table lists this clone with a count of one. V gene TRBV5-4 combines with J gene TRBJ1-2; D is undetermined. Trimming removed 4 bases at V and 0 bases at J, with 16 bases between. The CDR3 is 16 amino acids. CDR1 and CDR2 (germline): SGHNT, YYREEE (reference sequence). The CDR3 DNA reads as TGTGCCAGCAGCCCGGGAGGGAGAAGGGCTAACTATGGCTACACCTTC. It yields the protein CASSPGGRRANYGYTF.

CDR3 in DNA: TGTGCCACTCTCGGGGACAGCCAAGAGACCCAGTACTTC. Its translation is CATLGDSQETQYF. J is TRBJ2-5 and V is TRBV2; the match to TRBD1 covers 7 bases. The V gene end was trimmed by 10 bases and the J gene end by 1 base; junction bases not matched to a gene: 6. The CDR3 loop spans 13 amino acids. Germline V gene lookup returns CDR1 SNHLY and CDR2 FYNNEI.

The chain joins TRBV19 to TRBJ2-2, with a tentative D call TRBD2 (5 bases). CDR1 is LNHDA, CDR2 SQIVND, per germline (reference sequence). V was shortened by 3 bases and J by 1 base, with 6 bases between the two germline ends. The CDR3 covers 14 residues. Here the CDR3 DNA reads TGTGCCAGTAGTATCAGCGGGAACACCGGGGAGCTGTTTTTT. Its translation is CASSISGNTGELFF.

The chain uses TRBV13 and TRBJ1-2; D is undetermined. CDR3 length: 13 amino acids. Germline-derived CDR1 and CDR2 are PRHDT and FYEKMQ (reference sequence). V was cut by 4 bases and J by 4 bases, with 10 bases left in between. CDR3 in amino acids: CASSSNRGYGYTF. The CDR3 bases are TGTGCCAGCAGCTCGAACCGAGGCTATGGCTACACCTTC.

Note on this clone: This sample also contains other DNA sequences that code for the same CDR3. The chain is built from TRBV3-1 (or the pseudogene TRBV3-2) and TRBJ1-1; D is ambiguous. CDR3 size: 14 residues. From germline, CDR1 is LGHDT and CDR2 YNNKEL (reference sequence). Trimming took off 4 bases at V and 2 bases at J, with 11 bases between the two ends. The CDR3 DNA follows: TGTGCCAGCAGCCTACCAGGTGGTAACACTGAAGCTTTCTTT. Protein sequence: CASSLPGGNTEAFF.

V is TRBV5-5 and J is TRBJ2-5; D possibly corresponds to TRBD2 (5 bases). Germline V gene data show CDR1 as SGHKS and CDR2 as YYEKEE (reference sequence). Trimming stripped 2 bases from V and 4 bases from J, with 6 bases between. The CDR3 has 12 residues. The CDR3 coding sequence is TGTGCCAGCAGCTTCGGGGTAGAGACCCAGTACTTC. This gives the protein CASSFGVETQYF.

This chain joins TRBV27 and TRBJ2-3, with 9 bases matching TRBD2. Unmatched junction bases numbered 3, after V lost 2 bases and J lost 0 bases. Germline V gene sequence: CDR1 MNHEY, CDR2 SMNVEV (reference sequence). The CDR3 sequence is 16 residues long. This CDR3 is CASSLLAGTSTDTQYF. The CDR3 DNA follows: TGTGCCAGCAGTTTACTAGCGGGGACTAGCACAGATACGCAGTATTTT.

This clone was seen only a few times. The V gene is TRBV21-1, the J gene TRBJ2-2; TRBD2 is the table's D call, not checked against the DNA. TRBV21-1 is a known pseudogene. The CDR3 contains 14 residues. DNA of the CDR3: TGTGCCACCCCGGGACTAGTGAGCACCGGGGAGCTGTTTTTT. Protein product: CATPGLVSTGELFF.

This clone has a count of ten or more. This rearrangement joins TRBV15 to TRBJ2-2; TRBD2 agrees at 9 bases. The CDR3 runs 19 residues. Germline CDR1 reads LNHNV; CDR2 reads YYDKDF (reference sequence). Trimming cost V 5 bases and J 1 base; bases outside gene matches: 14. DNA for the CDR3: TGTGCCACCAGCCCCCTGAGGGCGCGGGGGGGCCTGAACACCGGGGAGCTGTTTTTT. This codes for CATSPLRARGGLNTGELFF.

The chain is built from TRBV2 and TRBJ2-3; 7 bases are a match to TRBD1. The ends lost 7 bases at V and 3 bases at J; junction bases unmatched: 7. The length of the CDR3 is 14 residues. Germline V CDR1 and CDR2: SNHLY, FYNNEI. The CDR3 here is CASNGAGGTDTQYF. CDR3 DNA: TGTGCCAGCAACGGGGCAGGGGGAACAGATACGCAGTATTTT.